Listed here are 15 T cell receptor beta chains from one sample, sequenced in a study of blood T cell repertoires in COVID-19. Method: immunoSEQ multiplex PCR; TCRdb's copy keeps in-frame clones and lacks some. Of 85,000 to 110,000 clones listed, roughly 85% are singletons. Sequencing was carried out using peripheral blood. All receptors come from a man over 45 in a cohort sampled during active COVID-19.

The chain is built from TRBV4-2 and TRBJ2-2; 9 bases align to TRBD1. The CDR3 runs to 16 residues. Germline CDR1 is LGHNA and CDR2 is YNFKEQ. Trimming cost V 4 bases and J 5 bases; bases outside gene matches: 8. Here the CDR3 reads CASSPRGQGQTGELFF. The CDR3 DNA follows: TGTGCCAGCAGCCCACGGGGACAGGGTCAGACCGGGGAGCTGTTTTTT.

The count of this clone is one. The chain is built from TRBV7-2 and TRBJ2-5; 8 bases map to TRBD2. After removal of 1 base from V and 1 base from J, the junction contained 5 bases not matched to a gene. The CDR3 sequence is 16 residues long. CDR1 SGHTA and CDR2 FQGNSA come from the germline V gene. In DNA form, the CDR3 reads TGTGCCAGCAGCTTAGTGGGGCTAGCGGGCCAAGAGACCCAGTACTTC. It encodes CASSLVGLAGQETQYF.

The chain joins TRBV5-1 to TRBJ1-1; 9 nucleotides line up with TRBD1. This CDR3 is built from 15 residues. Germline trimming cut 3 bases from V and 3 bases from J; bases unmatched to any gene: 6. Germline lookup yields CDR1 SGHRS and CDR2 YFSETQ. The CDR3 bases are TGCGCCAGCAGCTCCGCCGGGACAGGGTACACTGAAGCTTTCTTT. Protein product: CASSSAGTGYTEAFF.

The CDR3 spells CASSHSTGTGEQYV. The CDR3 DNA follows: TGTGCCAGCAGCCACTCGACAGGGACGGGGGAGCAGTACGTC. V is TRBV3-1 (or the pseudogene TRBV3-2) and J is TRBJ2-7; 7 bases line up with TRBD1. Germline V gene data show CDR1 as LGHDT and CDR2 as YNNKEL (reference sequence). V lost 3 bases to trimming and J lost 7 bases; unmatched junction nucleotides: 9. The CDR3 consists of 14 residues.

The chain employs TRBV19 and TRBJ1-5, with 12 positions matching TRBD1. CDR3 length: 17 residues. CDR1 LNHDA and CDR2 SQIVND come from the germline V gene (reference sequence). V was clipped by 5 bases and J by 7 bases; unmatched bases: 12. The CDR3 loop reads CASSFRPGQGARQPQHF. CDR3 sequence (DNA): TGTGCCAGTAGTTTCCGCCCGGGACAGGGGGCACGGCAGCCCCAGCATTTT.

Here the CDR3 reads CATSRNPVSSYNEQFF. The CDR3 nucleotides are TGTGCCACCAGCAGGAATCCGGTCTCCTCCTACAATGAGCAGTTCTTC. The chain is built from TRBV15 and TRBJ2-1; no definite D call. There are 16 residues in the CDR3. Trimming cost V 3 bases and J 0 bases, with 12 bases left between them. CDR1 is LNHNV, CDR2 YYDKDF, per germline (reference sequence). The full variable domain, in which reference TRBV15 and TRBJ2-1 provide the parts outside the CDR3, is DAMVIQNPRYQVTQFGKPVTLSCSQTLNHNVMYWYQQKSSQAPKLLFHYYDKDFNNEADTPDNFQSRRPNTSFCFLDIRSPGLGDTAMYLCATSRNPVSSYNEQFFGPGTRLTVL.

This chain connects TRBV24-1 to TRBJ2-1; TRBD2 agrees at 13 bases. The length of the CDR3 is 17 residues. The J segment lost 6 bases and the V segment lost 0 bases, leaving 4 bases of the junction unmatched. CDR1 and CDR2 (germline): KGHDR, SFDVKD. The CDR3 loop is CATSDLPTSGGGNEQFF. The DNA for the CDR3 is TGTGCCACCAGTGATTTGCCCACTAGCGGGGGGGGCAATGAGCAGTTCTTC.

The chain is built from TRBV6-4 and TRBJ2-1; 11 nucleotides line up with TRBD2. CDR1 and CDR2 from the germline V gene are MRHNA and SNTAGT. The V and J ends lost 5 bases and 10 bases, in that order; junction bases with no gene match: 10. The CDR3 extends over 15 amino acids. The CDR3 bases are TGTGCCAGCAGTCGACTAGCGGGGTCGATTGGGGAGCAGTTCTTC. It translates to CASSRLAGSIGEQFF.

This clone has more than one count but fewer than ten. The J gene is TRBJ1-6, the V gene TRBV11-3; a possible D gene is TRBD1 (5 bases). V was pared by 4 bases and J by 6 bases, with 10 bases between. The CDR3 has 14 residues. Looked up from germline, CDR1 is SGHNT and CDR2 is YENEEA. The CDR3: CASSSGTANSPLHF. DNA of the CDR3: TGTGCCAGCAGCTCCGGGACTGCTAATTCACCCCTCCACTTT. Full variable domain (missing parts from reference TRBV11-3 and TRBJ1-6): EAGVVQSPRYKIIEKKQPVAFWCNPISGHNTLYWYLQNLGQGPELLIRYENEEAVDDSQLPKDRFSAERLKGVDSTLKIQPAELGDSAVYLCASSSGTANSPLHFGNGTRLTVT.

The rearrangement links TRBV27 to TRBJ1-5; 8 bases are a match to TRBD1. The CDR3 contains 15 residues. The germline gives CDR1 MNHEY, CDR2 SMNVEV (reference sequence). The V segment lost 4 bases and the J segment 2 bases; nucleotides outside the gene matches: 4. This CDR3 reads CASSSPGQGNQPQHF. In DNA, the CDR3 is TGTGCCAGCAGTTCCCCGGGACAGGGCAATCAGCCCCAGCATTTT.

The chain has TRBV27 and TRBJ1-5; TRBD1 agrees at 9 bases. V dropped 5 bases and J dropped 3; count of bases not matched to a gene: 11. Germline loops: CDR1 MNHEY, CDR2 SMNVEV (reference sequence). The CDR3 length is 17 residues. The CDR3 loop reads CASSPGGQGGNNQPQHF. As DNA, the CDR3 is TGTGCCAGCAGTCCAGGGGGACAGGGTGGCAACAATCAGCCCCAGCATTTT.

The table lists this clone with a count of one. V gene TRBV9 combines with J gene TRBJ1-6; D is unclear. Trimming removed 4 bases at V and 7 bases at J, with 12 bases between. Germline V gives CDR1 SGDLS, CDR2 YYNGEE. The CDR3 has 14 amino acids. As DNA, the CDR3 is TGTGCCAGCAGCTACGGTCCTTCAAATTCACCCCTCCACTTT. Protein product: CASSYGPSNSPLHF.

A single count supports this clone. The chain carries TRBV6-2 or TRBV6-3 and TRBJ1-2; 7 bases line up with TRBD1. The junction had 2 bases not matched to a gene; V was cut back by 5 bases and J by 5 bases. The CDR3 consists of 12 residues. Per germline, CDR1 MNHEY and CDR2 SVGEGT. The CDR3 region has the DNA TGTGCCAGCAGTCGACAGGGATATGGCTACACCTTC. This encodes CASSRQGYGYTF.

The CDR3 sequence: CASTATSPGELFF. CDR3 coding DNA: TGTGCCAGCACCGCGACTAGTCCCGGGGAGCTGTTTTTT. The chain couples TRBV14 to TRBJ2-2; possibly TRBD2 for D (6 bases). Trimming removed 7 bases from V and 6 bases from J, with 12 bases in between. This CDR3 has 13 residues. CDR1 and CDR2 from the germline V gene are SGHDN and FVKESK.

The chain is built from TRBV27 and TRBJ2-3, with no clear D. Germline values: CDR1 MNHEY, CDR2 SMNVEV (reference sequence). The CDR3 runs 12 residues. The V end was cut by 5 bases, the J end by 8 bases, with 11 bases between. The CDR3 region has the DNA TGTGCCAGCAGTCTAGATTCCGCTACGCAGTATTTT. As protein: CASSLDSATQYF.